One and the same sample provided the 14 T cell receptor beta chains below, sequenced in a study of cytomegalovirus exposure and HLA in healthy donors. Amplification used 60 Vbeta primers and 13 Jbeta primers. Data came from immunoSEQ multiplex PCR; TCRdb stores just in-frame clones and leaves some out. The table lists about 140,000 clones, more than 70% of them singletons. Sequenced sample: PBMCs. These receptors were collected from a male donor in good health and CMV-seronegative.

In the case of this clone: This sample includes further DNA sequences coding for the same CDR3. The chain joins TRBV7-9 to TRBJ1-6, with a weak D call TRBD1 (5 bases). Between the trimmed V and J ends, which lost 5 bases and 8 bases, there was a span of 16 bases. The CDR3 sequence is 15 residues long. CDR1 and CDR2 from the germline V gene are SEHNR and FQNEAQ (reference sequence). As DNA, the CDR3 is TGTGCCAGCAGCAGGGGTCCCTCTGACGATTCACCCCTCCACTTT. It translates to CASSRGPSDDSPLHF.

CDR3 nucleotides: TGTGCCAGCAGCCTACTAGCGGGGGGGCAGAATGAGCAGTTCTTC. This gives the protein CASSLLAGGQNEQFF. The chain couples TRBV7-9 to TRBJ2-1, with 13 bases lining up with TRBD2. CDR1 and CDR2 (germline): SEHNR, FQNEAQ (reference sequence). V lost 5 bases and J lost 7; bases outside the gene matches: 5. The CDR3 spans 15 residues. Variable domain in full (rest from reference TRBV7-9 and TRBJ2-1): DTGVSQNPRHKITKRGQNVTFRCDPISEHNRLYWYRQTLGQGPEFLTYFQNEAQLEKSRLLSDRFSAERPKGSFSTLEIQRTEQGDSAMYLCASSLLAGGQNEQFFGPGTRLTVL.

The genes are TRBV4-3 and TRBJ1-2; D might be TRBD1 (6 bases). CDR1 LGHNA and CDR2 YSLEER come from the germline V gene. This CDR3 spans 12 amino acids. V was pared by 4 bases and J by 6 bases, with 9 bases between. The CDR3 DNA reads TGCGCCAGCAGCCGTAGGGGGAATGGCTACACCTTC. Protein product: CASSRRGNGYTF.

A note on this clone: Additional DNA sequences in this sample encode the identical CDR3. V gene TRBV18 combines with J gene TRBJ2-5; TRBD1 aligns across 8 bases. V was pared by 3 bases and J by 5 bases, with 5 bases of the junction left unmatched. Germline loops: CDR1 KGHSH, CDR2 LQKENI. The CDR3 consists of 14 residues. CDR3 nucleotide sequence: TGTGCCAGCTCACCCCGGACAGGGCGGGAGACCCAGTACTTC. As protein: CASSPRTGRETQYF.

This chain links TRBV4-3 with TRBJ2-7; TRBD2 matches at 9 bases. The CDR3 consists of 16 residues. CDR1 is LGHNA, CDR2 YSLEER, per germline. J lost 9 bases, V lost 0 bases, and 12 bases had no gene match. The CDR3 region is CASSQDSGAGGRGQYF. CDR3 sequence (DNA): TGCGCCAGCAGCCAAGATAGTGGGGCGGGGGGGAGAGGGCAGTACTTC.

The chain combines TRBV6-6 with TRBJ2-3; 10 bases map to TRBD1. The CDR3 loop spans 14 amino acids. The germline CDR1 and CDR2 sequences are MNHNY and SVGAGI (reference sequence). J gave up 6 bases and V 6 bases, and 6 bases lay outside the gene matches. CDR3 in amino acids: CASSDRGRRDTQYF. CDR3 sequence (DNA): TGTGCCAGCAGCGACAGGGGGCGCCGGGATACGCAGTATTTT.

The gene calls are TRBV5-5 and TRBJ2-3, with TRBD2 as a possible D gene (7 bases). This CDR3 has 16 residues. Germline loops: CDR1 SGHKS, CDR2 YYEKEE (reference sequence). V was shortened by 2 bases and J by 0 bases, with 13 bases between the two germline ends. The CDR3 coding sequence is TGTGCCAGCAGCTTAGGGGGGCGGGGGAGCACAGATACGCAGTATTTT. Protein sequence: CASSLGGRGSTDTQYF. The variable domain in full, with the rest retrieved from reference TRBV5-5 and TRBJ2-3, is DAGVTQSPTHLIKTRGQQVTLRCSPISGHKSVSWYQQVLGQGPQFIFQYYEKEERGRGNFPDRFSARQFPNYSSELNVNALLLGDSALYLCASSLGGRGSTDTQYFGPGTRLTVL.

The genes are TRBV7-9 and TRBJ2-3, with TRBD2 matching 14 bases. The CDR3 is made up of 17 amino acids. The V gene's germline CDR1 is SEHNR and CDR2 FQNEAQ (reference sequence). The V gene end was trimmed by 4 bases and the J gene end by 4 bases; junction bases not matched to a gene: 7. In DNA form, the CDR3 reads TGTGCCAGCAGCTGGACTAGCGGGGGGAGGAAGGCAGATACGCAGTATTTT. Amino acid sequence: CASSWTSGGRKADTQYF. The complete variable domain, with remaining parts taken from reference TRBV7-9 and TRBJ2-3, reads DTGVSQNPRHKITKRGQNVTFRCDPISEHNRLYWYRQTLGQGPEFLTYFQNEAQLEKSRLLSDRFSAERPKGSFSTLEIQRTEQGDSAMYLCASSWTSGGRKADTQYFGPGTRLTVL.

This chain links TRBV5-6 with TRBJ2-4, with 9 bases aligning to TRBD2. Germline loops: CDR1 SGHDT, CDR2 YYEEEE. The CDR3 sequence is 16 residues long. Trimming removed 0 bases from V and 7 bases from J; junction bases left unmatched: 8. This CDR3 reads CASSLASGVGSNIQYF. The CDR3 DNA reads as TGTGCCAGCAGCTTGGCTAGCGGGGTAGGATCGAACATTCAGTACTTC.

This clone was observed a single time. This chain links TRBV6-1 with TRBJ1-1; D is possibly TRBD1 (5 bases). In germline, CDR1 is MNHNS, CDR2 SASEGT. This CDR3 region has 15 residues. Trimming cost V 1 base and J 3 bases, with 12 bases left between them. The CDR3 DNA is TGTGCCAGCAGTGAAGGGACATTTAGGTACACTGAAGCTTTCTTT. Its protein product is CASSEGTFRYTEAFF.

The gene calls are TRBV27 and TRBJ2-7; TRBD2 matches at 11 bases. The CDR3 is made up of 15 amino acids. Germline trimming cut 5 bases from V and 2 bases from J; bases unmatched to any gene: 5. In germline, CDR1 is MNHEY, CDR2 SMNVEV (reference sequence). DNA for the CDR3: TGTGCCAGCAGTAAGACTAGCGGGGAACCCTACGAGCAGTACTTC. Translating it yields CASSKTSGEPYEQYF.

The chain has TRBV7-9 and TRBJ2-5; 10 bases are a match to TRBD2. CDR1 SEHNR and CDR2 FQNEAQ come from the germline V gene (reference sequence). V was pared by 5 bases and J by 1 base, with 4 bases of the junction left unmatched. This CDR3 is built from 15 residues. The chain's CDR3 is CASSLERGGQETQYF. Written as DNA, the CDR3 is TGTGCCAGCAGCCTAGAGCGGGGGGGCCAAGAGACCCAGTACTTC.

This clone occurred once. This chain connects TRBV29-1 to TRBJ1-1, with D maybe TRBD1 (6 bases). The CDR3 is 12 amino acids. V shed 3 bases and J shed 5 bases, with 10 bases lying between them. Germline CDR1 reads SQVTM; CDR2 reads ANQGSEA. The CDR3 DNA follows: TGCAGCGTTGAGCAGGGGTCGACTGAAGCTTTCTTT. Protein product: CSVEQGSTEAFF.

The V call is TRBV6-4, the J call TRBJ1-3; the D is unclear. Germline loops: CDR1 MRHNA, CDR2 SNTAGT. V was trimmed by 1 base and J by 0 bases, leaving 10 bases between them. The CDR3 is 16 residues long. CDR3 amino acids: CASSDFAGVSGNTIYF. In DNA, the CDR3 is TGTGCCAGCAGTGACTTCGCAGGTGTCTCTGGAAACACCATATATTTT.